The clone carrying this TCR beta chain was detected only a few times. Its antigen is unidentified. Amplification yielded TCR beta CDR3 regions, with RNA transcripts as the source. An initial round of RT-PCR targeting the TCR CDR3 relied on the HTBI primer set. MiXCR, run by TCRdb on the multiplex PCR reads, gives a single entry per CDR3 protein. Among about 680,000 distinct CDR3 sequences listed, over 35% were seen once. The data are from a study of T cells in Graves' hyperthyroidism and ophthalmopathy. Study-wide results and limits: Blood samples included most of the expanded thyroid clonotypes exceeding 0.001. Prediction of ophthalmopathy progression came a median around 6.1 months pre-onset.

An absence of ophthalmopathy progression within 18 months meant stable Graves' hyperthyroidism. Trimming shortened V by 2 bases and J by 2 bases, and 6 bases separated the two germline ends. The germline V gene has CDR1 MNHEY and CDR2 SVGAGI. This CDR3 has 14 amino acids. The sequenced sample consisted of blood. The V and J genes are TRBV6-5 and TRBJ2-2; the D is unclear. The receptor comes from a woman aged 40 to 50 with Graves' hyperthyroidism. The CDR3 sequence is CASSYRENTGELFF. DNA of the CDR3: TGTGCCAGCAGTTACAGGGAAAACACCGGGGAGCTGTTTTTT.